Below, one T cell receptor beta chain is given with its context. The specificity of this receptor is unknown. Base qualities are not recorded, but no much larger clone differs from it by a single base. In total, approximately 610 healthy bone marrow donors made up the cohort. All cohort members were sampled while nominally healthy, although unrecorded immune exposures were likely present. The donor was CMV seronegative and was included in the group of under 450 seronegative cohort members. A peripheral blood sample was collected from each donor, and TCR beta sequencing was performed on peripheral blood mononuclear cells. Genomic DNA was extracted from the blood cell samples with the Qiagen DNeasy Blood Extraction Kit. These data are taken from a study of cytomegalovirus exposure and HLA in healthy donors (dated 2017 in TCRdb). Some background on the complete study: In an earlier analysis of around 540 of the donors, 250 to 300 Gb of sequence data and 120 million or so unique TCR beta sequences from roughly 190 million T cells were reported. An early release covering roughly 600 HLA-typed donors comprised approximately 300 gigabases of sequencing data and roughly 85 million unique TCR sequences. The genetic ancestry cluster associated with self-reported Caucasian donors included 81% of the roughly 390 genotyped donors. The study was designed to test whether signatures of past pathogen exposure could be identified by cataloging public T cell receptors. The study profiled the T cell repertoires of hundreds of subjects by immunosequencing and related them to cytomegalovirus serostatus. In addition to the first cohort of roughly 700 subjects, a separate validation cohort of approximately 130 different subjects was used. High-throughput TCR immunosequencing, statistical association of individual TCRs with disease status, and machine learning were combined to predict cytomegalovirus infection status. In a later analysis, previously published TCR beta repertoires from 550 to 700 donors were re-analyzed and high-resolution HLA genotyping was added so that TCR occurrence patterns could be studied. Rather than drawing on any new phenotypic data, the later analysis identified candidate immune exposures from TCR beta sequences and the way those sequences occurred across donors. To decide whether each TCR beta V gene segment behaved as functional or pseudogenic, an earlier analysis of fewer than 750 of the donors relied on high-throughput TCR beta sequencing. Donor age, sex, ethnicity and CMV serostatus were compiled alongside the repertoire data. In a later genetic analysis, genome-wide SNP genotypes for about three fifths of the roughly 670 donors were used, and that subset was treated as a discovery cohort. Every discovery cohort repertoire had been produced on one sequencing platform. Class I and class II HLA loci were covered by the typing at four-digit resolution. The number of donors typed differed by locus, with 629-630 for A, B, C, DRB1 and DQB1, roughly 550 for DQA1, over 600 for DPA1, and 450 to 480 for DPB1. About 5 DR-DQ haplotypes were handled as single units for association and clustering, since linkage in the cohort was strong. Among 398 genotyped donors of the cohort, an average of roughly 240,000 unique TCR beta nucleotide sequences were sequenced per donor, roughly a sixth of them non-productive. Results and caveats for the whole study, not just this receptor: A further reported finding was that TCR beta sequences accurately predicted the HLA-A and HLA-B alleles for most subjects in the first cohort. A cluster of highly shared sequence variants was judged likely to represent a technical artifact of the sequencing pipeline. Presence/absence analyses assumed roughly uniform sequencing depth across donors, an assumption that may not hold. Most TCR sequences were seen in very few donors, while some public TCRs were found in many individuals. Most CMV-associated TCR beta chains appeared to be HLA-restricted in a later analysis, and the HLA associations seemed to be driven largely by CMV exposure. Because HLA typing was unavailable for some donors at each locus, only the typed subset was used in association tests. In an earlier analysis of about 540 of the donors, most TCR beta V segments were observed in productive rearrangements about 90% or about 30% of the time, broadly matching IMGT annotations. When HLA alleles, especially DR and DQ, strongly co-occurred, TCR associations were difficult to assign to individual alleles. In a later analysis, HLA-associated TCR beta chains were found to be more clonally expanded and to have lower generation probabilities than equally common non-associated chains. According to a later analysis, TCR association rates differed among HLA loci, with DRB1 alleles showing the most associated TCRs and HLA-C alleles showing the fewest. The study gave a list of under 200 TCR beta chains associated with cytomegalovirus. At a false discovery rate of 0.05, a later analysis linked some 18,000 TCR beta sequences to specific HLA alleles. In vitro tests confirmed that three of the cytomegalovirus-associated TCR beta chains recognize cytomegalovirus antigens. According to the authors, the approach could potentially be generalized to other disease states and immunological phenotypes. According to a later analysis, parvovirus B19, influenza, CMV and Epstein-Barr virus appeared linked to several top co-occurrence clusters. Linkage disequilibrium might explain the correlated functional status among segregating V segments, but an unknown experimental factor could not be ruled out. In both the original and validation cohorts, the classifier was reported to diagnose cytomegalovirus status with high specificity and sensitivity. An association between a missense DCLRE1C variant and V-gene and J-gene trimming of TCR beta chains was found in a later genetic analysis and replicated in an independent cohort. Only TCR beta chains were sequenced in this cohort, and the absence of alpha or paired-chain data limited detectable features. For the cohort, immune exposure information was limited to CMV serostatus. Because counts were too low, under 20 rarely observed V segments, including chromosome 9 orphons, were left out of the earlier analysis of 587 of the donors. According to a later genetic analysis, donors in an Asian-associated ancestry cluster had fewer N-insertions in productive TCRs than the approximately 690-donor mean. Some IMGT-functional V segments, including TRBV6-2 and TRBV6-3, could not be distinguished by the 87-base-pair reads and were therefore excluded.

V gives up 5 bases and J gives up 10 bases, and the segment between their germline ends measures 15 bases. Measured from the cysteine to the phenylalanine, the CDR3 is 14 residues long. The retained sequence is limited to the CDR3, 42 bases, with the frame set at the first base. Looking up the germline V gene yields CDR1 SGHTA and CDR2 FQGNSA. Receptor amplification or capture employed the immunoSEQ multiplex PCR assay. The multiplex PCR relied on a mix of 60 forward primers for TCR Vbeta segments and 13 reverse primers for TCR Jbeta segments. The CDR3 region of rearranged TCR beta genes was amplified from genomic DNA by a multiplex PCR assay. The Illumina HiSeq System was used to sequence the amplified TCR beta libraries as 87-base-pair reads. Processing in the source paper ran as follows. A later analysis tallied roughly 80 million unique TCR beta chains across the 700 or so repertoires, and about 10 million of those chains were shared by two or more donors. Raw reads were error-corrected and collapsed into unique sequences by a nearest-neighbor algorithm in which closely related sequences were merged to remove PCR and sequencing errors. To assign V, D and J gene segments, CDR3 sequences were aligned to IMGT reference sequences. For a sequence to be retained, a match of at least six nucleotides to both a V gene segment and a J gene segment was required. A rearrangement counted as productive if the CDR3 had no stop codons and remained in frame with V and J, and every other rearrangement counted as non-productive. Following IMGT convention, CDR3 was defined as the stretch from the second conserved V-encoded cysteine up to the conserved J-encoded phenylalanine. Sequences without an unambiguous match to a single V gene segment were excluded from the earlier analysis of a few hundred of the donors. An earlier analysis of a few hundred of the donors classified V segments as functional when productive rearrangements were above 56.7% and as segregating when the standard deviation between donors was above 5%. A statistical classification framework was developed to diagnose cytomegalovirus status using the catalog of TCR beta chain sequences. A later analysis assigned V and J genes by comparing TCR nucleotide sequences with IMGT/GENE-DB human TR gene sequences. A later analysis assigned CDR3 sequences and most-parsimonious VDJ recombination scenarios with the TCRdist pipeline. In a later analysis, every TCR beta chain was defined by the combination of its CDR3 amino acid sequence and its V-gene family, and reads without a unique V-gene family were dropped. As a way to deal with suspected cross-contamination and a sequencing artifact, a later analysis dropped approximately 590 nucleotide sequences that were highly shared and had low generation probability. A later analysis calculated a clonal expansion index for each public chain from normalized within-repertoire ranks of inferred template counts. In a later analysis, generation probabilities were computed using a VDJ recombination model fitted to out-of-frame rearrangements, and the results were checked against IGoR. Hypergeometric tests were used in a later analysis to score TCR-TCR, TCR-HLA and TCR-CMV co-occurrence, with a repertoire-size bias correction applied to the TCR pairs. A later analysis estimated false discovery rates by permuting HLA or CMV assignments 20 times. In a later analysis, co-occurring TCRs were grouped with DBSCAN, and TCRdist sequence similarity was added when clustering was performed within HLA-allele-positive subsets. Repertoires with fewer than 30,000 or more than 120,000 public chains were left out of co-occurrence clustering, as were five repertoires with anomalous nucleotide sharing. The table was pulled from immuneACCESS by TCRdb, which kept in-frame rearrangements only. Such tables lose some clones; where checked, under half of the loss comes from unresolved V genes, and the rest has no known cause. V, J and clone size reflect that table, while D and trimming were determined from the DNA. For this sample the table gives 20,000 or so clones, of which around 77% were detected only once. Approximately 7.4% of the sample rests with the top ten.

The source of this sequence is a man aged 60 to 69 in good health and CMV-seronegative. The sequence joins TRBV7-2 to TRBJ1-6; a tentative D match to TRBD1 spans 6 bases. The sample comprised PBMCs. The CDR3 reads CASSRLGGDSPLHF. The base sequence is TGTGCCAGCAGCCGGCTAGGGGGTGACTCACCCCTCCACTTT.